A single sample gave rise to the 8 T cell receptor beta chains below, sequenced in a study of cytomegalovirus exposure and HLA in healthy donors. PCR employed 60 Vbeta and 13 Jbeta primers. Measured with immunoSEQ multiplex PCR; TCRdb has only the in-frame clones, and not every one. The sample table sets out roughly 36,000 clones. The specimen was PBMCs. Every receptor here comes from a woman aged 25 to 39 in good health and CMV-seropositive.

The chain uses TRBV28 and TRBJ2-1; D ambiguous. The CDR3 contains 17 residues. V was trimmed by 2 bases and J by 5 bases, leaving 19 bases between them. Germline CDR1 and CDR2: MDHEN and SYDVKM. The chain's CDR3 is CASSLSVVDRNDNEQFF. The CDR3 nucleotides read TGTGCCAGCAGTTTAAGTGTGGTCGATAGAAACGACAATGAGCAGTTCTTC.

This chain links TRBV10-2 with TRBJ1-5; 9 nucleotides align to TRBD1. This CDR3 region has 13 residues. Germline CDR1 is WSHSY and CDR2 is SAAADI. The trim removed 4 bases at V and 7 bases at J, leaving 2 bases unmatched. Here the CDR3 reads CASSGDRVQPQHF. DNA of the CDR3: TGCGCCAGCAGTGGGGACAGGGTACAGCCCCAGCATTTT.

Turning to this clone: An end of the junction differs from the germline gene, which may be a read error. Distinct nucleotide sequences in the sample also encode this CDR3. The CDR3 region has the DNA TGCGCCAGCAGCTTCTCCTCAGGGGTGATTAACTATGGTTACACCTTC. Translating gives CASSFSSGVINYGYTF. The chain links TRBV5-1 to TRBJ1-2; TRBD1 might be the D (6 bases). This CDR3 region has 16 residues. The V gene's germline CDR1 is SGHRS and CDR2 YFSETQ.

The chain combines TRBV29-1 with TRBJ2-3, with 10 bases matching TRBD1. The V and J ends lost 7 bases and 2 bases, in that order; junction bases with no gene match: 9. This CDR3 is built from 15 residues. CDR1 SQVTM and CDR2 ANQGSEA come from the germline V gene. The chain's CDR3 is CSAKDRGLLTDTQYF. CDR3 DNA: TGCAGCGCTAAAGACAGGGGGCTCCTCACAGATACGCAGTATTTT.

This sequence joins TRBV23-1 and TRBJ1-5, with TRBD1 matching over 9 bases. TRBV23-1 is labeled an ORF, and its function is uncertain. The CDR3 is made up of 14 amino acids. J gave up 6 bases and V 6 bases, and 6 bases lay outside the gene matches. The CDR3 region has the DNA TGCGCCAGCAGCCGACACAGGGGGCGTCAGCCCCAGCATTTT. Its translation is CASSRHRGRQPQHF.

The chain links TRBV5-6 to TRBJ2-5; D unresolved. CDR1 is SGHDT, CDR2 YYEEEE, per germline. Trimming removed 4 bases at V and 10 bases at J, with 11 bases between. This CDR3 has 11 residues. In DNA, the CDR3 is TGTGCCAGCAGCATGCGAGCCCTCCAGTACTTC. Protein: CASSMRALQYF.

The chain couples TRBV7-2 to TRBJ2-1, with TRBD2 identical over 7 bases. Germline trimming cut 5 bases from V and 2 bases from J; bases unmatched to any gene: 9. CDR1 and CDR2 (germline): SGHTA, FQGNSA. This CDR3 has 16 amino acids. The CDR3 sequence is CASSRVGGVTYNEQFF. CDR3 DNA sequence: TGTGCCAGCAGCCGTGTTGGGGGGGTTACCTACAATGAGCAGTTCTTC.

This rearrangement joins TRBV2 to TRBJ1-3; possible D gene TRBD1, 5 bases. The V gene's germline CDR1 is SNHLY and CDR2 FYNNEI. The CDR3 has 16 residues. V was clipped by 2 bases and J by 0 bases, with 11 bases between them. CDR3 bases: TGTGCCAGCAGTGAAACTCAGGGAACCTCTGGAAACACCATATATTTT. Amino acids: CASSETQGTSGNTIYF. The entire variable domain, with the rest obtained from reference TRBV2 and TRBJ1-3, is as follows: EPEVTQTPSHQVTQMGQEVILRCVPISNHLYFYWYRQILGQKVEFLVSFYNNEISEKSEIFDDQFSVERPDGSNFTLKIRSTKLEDSAMYFCASSETQGTSGNTIYFGEGSWLTVV.